The 4 T cell receptor beta chains below all came from one sample that was sequenced in a study of T cell clones after liver transplantation. Method: immunoSEQ multiplex PCR; TCRdb's copy keeps in-frame clones and lacks some. The sample consists of 60,000 or so clones, about 64% of them appearing once. The sequenced sample was CD4+ T cells from blood, obtained before liver transplant. The receptors originated from a human donor who received a liver transplant.

The chain couples TRBV10-3 to TRBJ2-5; D is possibly TRBD1 (6 bases). The germline gives CDR1 ENHRY, CDR2 SYGVKD. With 6 bases removed from V and 7 bases from J, the gap between germline ends came to 15 bases. The CDR3 consists of 13 residues. This chain's CDR3 is CAIRDTGLGTQYF. The CDR3 region has the DNA TGTGCCATCAGGGATACAGGGCTGGGGACCCAGTACTTC.

The gene calls are TRBV7-2 and TRBJ1-2; the match to TRBD1 covers 8 bases. This CDR3 has 15 amino acids. V shed 4 bases, J shed 4 bases, and the junction held 8 bases outside the gene matches. Germline values: CDR1 SGHTA, CDR2 FQGNSA. The CDR3 DNA sequence: TGTGCCAGCAGCTCCTCAGGGGGCGCTTCCTATGGCTACACCTTC. Translated: CASSSSGGASYGYTF.

This clone was counted only a few times. The chain employs TRBV16 and TRBJ2-1; 11 bases line up with TRBD1. Germline values: CDR1 KGHSY, CDR2 FQNENV. V shed 2 bases, J shed 10 bases, and the junction held 7 bases outside the gene matches. CDR3 length equals 15 residues. CDR3 nucleotides: TGTGCCAGCAGCCAACCGGACAGGGGGCGGTGGGAGCAGTTCTTC. This gives the protein CASSQPDRGRWEQFF.

V gene TRBV6-1 combines with J gene TRBJ2-2; 7 nucleotides align to TRBD2. This CDR3 has 14 amino acids. V lost 3 bases, J lost 7 bases, and 5 bases stayed unmatched. CDR1 and CDR2 from the germline V gene are MNHNS and SASEGT. CDR3 nucleotide sequence: TGTGCCAGCAGTGAGACCGGGGGGAACGGGGAGCTGTTTTTT. Its translation: CASSETGGNGELFF.